This T cell receptor beta chain was found in a study of blood T cell repertoires in COVID-19 (TCRdb year 2020). Background for the entire study: Collaborator samples came from the United States, Italy and Spain and covered acute and convalescent phases of COVID-19. Sample metadata almost always included a de-identified subject ID, COVID-19 status, age in years and sex. Samples came from the ongoing ImmuneRACE study (first 160 participants) plus 1,254 subjects from 6 global collaborators. The repertoires were made available in a free public database intended to serve as a resource for research on the immune response to SARS-CoV-2. Where available, HLA class I and class II types were obtained from metadata supplied by the sample provider rather than from assay-based typing. The dataset comprised deeply sampled blood TCRbeta repertoires from subjects exposed to, actively infected with, or recovered from COVID-19. The material from the prospective study consisted of cDNA or gDNA derived from T cells, B-cell-depleted T cells, or PBMCs. Study-level results and caveats: The amount of clinical and demographic metadata varied by source and participant and was provided uncurated.

The immunoSEQ Assay, a bias-controlled multiplex PCR, was used to amplify TCRbeta CDR3 regions from genomic DNA. From the authors' description of their analysis: Within the assay, amplification of reference gene primers was used to estimate how many nucleated cells each sample contained. Sequence reads were collapsed and filtered to measure the absolute abundance of every unique TCRbeta CDR3 rearrangement. For each sample, productive Simpson clonality was calculated by taking the square root of Simpson's diversity index across productive rearrangements. TCRdb took over this immuneACCESS table, retaining in-frame rearrangements with V and J assigned. Such tables are incomplete; in checked studies, under half of the missing clones stem from an unresolved V gene, and the remainder is unexplained. V, J and clone size are taken as reported in that table, and D and trimming were inferred from the DNA itself. This sample comprises approximately 450,000 clones, 80% to 90% of them detected only once. The ten largest clones capture approximately 1.2% of the sample.

V and J lose 5 bases and 0 bases, and a span of 11 bases separates them. The CDR3 goes from the cysteine to the phenylalanine over 14 residues. Only the CDR3 part of the read is kept: 42 bases, read in frame from the first base. Per the germline V gene (reference sequence), SGHNT is the CDR1 and YYREEE is the CDR2. Enrolling through a virtual design, the prospective study's participants ranged in age from roughly 18 to 95 years and lived across some 23 United States geographic areas. Cohort assignment in the prospective study relied on participant-reported clinical history from a screening survey and a study questionnaire. For ImmuneRACE Cohort 3, a participant was defined as recovered based on two consecutive negative NP/OP PCR tests, clearance by a healthcare professional, or resolution of symptoms. In the prospective study, whole blood, serum and a nasopharyngeal or oropharyngeal swab were collected from each participant by mobile phlebotomists. Over a roughly two-month period, participants in the prospective study had the option of providing additional blood draws and questionnaires. Before DNA extraction, blood samples from the prospective study were shipped at room temperature or frozen.

About this clone itself: Its antigen target is currently unknown. No qualities accompany the bases; no much larger clone lies one base away.

This sequence originates from a man aged 25-40 years who had recovered from COVID-19. The chain uses TRBV5-4 and TRBJ1-2; the D gene cannot be named for sure. The sample was PBMCs or T cells enriched from blood (not recorded which). The CDR3 reads CASRLNPANYGYTF. The nucleotide sequence reads TGTGCCAGCAGATTGAATCCAGCTAACTATGGCTACACCTTC. With all but the CDR3 taken from the reference TRBV5-4 and TRBJ1-2 genes, the full variable domain is: ETGVTQSPTHLIKTRGQQVTLRCSSQSGHNTVSWYQQALGQGPQFIFQYYREEENGRGNFPPRFSGLQFPNYSSELNVNALELDDSALYLCASRLNPANYGYTFGSGTRLTVV.